Presented here are 21 T cell receptor beta chains from one specimen sequenced in a study of blood T cell repertoires in COVID-19. Sequenced by immunoSEQ multiplex PCR; TCRdb stores in-frame clones only, minus some. The sample includes around 180,000 clones, around 77% seen only once; the top ten take 6.5% to 7%. The sequenced sample consisted of peripheral blood. These receptors originate from a man between 65 and 85 years old with active or convalescent COVID-19.

CDR3 amino acids: CASSTIAGGGSYEQYF. The DNA for the CDR3 is TGTGCCAGCAGCACCATAGCGGGAGGCGGATCCTACGAGCAGTACTTC. This rearrangement joins TRBV5-4 to TRBJ2-7, with 10 bases that match TRBD2. Trimming at V came to 4 bases and at J to 1 base, leaving 8 bases not matched to a gene. This CDR3 spans 16 amino acids. The germline CDR1 and CDR2 sequences are SGHNT and YYREEE (reference sequence).

The genes are TRBV7-2 and TRBJ2-2, with TRBD2 matching over 10 bases. J gave up 5 bases and V 4 bases, and 16 bases lay outside the gene matches. This CDR3 is built from 19 residues. Germline-derived CDR1 and CDR2 are SGHTA and FQGNSA. The CDR3 nucleotides are TGTGCCAGCAGCTCCCAGGGGCCCGATAGCGGGAGGTTAACCGGGGAGCTGTTTTTT. Its translation is CASSSQGPDSGRLTGELFF.

The genes are TRBV19 and TRBJ2-3; D unresolved. The CDR3 has 15 amino acids. The germline V gene encodes CDR1 LNHDA and CDR2 SQIVND (reference sequence). Trimming stripped 6 bases from V and 4 bases from J, with 17 bases between. CDR3 bases: TGTGCCAGTAGCGACAAGCTACCCCAGGCAGATACGCAGTATTTT. It yields the protein CASSDKLPQADTQYF.

There are a few counts of this clone. The genes are TRBV5-1 and TRBJ2-5, with a possible D match to TRBD2 (7 bases). The V gene lost 6 bases and the J gene lost 4 bases, with 16 bases spanning the gap. This CDR3 spans 14 amino acids. Germline V gene lookup returns CDR1 SGHRS and CDR2 YFSETQ. The CDR3, as DNA: TGCGCCAGCAAAGGGGGGGGGCCAGGAGAGACCCAGTACTTC. This encodes CASKGGGPGETQYF.

This chain joins TRBV30 and TRBJ1-1; 8 bases are shared with TRBD1. Germline trimming cut 1 base from V and 6 bases from J; bases unmatched to any gene: 7. This CDR3 contains 14 residues. CDR1 is GTSNPN and CDR2 is SVGIG in the germline V gene (reference sequence). DNA of the CDR3: TGTGCCTGGAGTGGGGGACAGGTAAAACCTGAAGCTTTCTTT. This sequence encodes CAWSGGQVKPEAFF.

This chain connects TRBV5-1 to TRBJ1-4; D call uncertain. Germline loops: CDR1 SGHRS, CDR2 YFSETQ. The CDR3 runs to 18 residues. V was trimmed by 4 bases and J by 2 bases, leaving 21 bases between them. The CDR3 loop reads CASSPLPGSAVTNEKLFF. The CDR3 coding sequence is TGCGCCAGCAGCCCACTCCCTGGTTCTGCCGTGACTAATGAAAAACTGTTTTTT. Complete variable domain (other parts from reference TRBV5-1 and TRBJ1-4): KAGVTQTPRYLIKTRGQQVTLSCSPISGHRSVSWYQQTPGQGLQFLFEYFSETQRNKGNFPGRFSGRQFSNSRSEMNVSTLELGDSALYLCASSPLPGSAVTNEKLFFGSGTQLSVL.

This sequence joins TRBV7-7 and TRBJ2-5, with a weak D call TRBD1 (5 bases). The CDR3 loop spans 13 amino acids. V was trimmed by 5 bases and J by 5 bases, leaving 12 bases between them. CDR1 SSHAT and CDR2 FNYEAQ come from the germline V gene (reference sequence). CDR3 sequence reads: CASSPGFEETQYF. In DNA, the CDR3 is TGTGCCAGCAGCCCAGGGTTTGAGGAGACCCAGTACTTC.

The gene calls are TRBV4-1 and TRBJ1-1, with TRBD1 identical over 8 bases. Germline lookup yields CDR1 MGHRA and CDR2 YSYEKL. Germline trimming cut 0 bases from V and 5 bases from J; bases unmatched to any gene: 8. The CDR3 is made up of 16 amino acids. CDR3 residues: CASSQEAGGAKTEAFF. For the CDR3, the DNA is TGCGCCAGCAGCCAAGAAGCAGGGGGCGCTAAGACTGAAGCTTTCTTT.

The V gene is TRBV27, the J gene TRBJ2-2; TRBD2 aligns across 10 bases. The CDR3 runs 16 residues. Germline-derived CDR1 and CDR2 are MNHEY and SMNVEV (reference sequence). Trimming took 2 bases from V and 4 from J; bases not matched to a gene: 4. CDR3 loop: CASSLGSGRTTGELFF. The CDR3 DNA is TGTGCCAGCAGTTTAGGTAGCGGGAGGACCACCGGGGAGCTGTTTTTT.

V is TRBV6-6 and J is TRBJ2-7; maybe TRBD1 (6 bases). The CDR3 has 16 amino acids. In germline, CDR1 is MNHNY, CDR2 SVGAGI (reference sequence). V was trimmed by 5 bases and J by 0 bases, leaving 17 bases between them. Here the CDR3 DNA reads TGTGCCAGCAGTCCCACCCGGGACACCACCTCCTACGAGCAGTACTTC. Protein sequence: CASSPTRDTTSYEQYF.

For the CDR3, the DNA is TGCGCCAGCAGCTTTGGCCCTTCCTCCTACGAGCAGTACTTC. Translation: CASSFGPSSYEQYF. The J gene is TRBJ2-7, the V gene TRBV5-1; D unresolved. Germline CDR1 SGHRS, CDR2 YFSETQ. Between the trimmed V and J ends, which lost 2 bases and 0 bases, there was a span of 9 bases. The CDR3 covers 14 residues.

The genes are TRBV29-1 and TRBJ1-3, with D possibly matching TRBD1 (5 bases). The CDR3 length is 13 residues. The germline V and J ends were trimmed by 1 base and 4 bases, with 8 bases remaining between them. Germline lookup yields CDR1 SQVTM and CDR2 ANQGSEA. This CDR3 is CSVEGTRGNTIYF. The CDR3 DNA sequence: TGCAGCGTTGAAGGGACAAGGGGAAACACCATATATTTT.

The chain joins TRBV11-1 to TRBJ1-5; D not resolved. The CDR3 spans 14 residues. The V gene's germline CDR1 is SGHAT and CDR2 FQDESV (reference sequence). V was clipped by 5 bases and J by 3 bases, with 11 bases between them. In DNA form, the CDR3 reads TGTGCCAGCAGCACCAGTGGTTCCAATCAGCCCCAGCATTTT. This translates into CASSTSGSNQPQHF.

The gene calls are TRBV5-4 and TRBJ2-3; D possibly corresponds to TRBD2 (6 bases). Trimming left V 4 bases short and J 8 bases short, with 17 bases between. The germline CDR1 and CDR2 sequences are SGHNT and YYREEE (reference sequence). This CDR3 contains 14 residues. CDR3 DNA: TGTGCCAGCAGCCCAACTCAGGGAGGAGGTACGCAGTATTTT. This codes for CASSPTQGGGTQYF.

As to this clone: Mismatch with germline at one junction end may stem from a read error. V and J are TRBV27 and TRBJ1-2; 10 bases match TRBD1. This CDR3 contains 15 residues. From germline, CDR1 is MNHEY and CDR2 SMNVEV (reference sequence). DNA of the CDR3: TGTGCCAGCAGTCCATCGACAGGGGGCGGGTATGGGTACACCTTC. Amino acid sequence: CASSPSTGGGYGYTF.

This chain links TRBV11-2 with TRBJ2-7, with a tentative D call TRBD2 (6 bases). The germline V gene encodes CDR1 SGHAT and CDR2 FQNNGV. V was clipped by 2 bases and J by 2 bases, with 25 bases between them. This CDR3 has 19 amino acids. The CDR3 DNA sequence: TGTGCCAGCAGCTTAAAAAGAAGGGGTCTATTAGCGGCAGCCTACGAGCAGTACTTC. It encodes CASSLKRRGLLAAAYEQYF.

The chain uses TRBV7-3 and TRBJ1-1; D not resolved. V lost 5 bases and J lost 3, with 10 bases in between. Germline CDR1 SGHTA, CDR2 FQGTGA. The CDR3 totals 13 residues. The CDR3 DNA is TGTGCCAGCAGCACGAGACAAGACACTGAAGCTTTCTTT. The encoded protein is CASSTRQDTEAFF.

This clone was seen only once. This rearrangement joins TRBV7-9 to TRBJ2-7; maybe TRBD1 (5 bases). The germline CDR1 and CDR2 sequences are SEHNR and FQNEAQ (reference sequence). The length of the CDR3 is 15 residues. V was shortened by 2 bases and J by 1 base, with 12 bases between the two germline ends. The CDR3 protein is CASSLWEPGSYEQYF. The CDR3 nucleotides read TGTGCCAGCAGCTTATGGGAACCAGGGTCCTACGAGCAGTACTTC.

In nucleotides, the CDR3 is TGCAGTGCTAGTGGCGGCAGGGGTCCCACAGATACGCAGTATTTT. Its translation: CSASGGRGPTDTQYF. The gene calls are TRBV20-1 and TRBJ2-3, with D tentatively TRBD1 (6 bases). Germline loops: CDR1 DFQATT, CDR2 SNEGSKA (reference sequence). Trimming took off 3 bases at V and 2 bases at J, with 15 bases between the two ends. The CDR3 is made up of 15 amino acids.

The rearrangement links TRBV2 to TRBJ1-2; 10 nucleotides align to TRBD1. V shed 0 bases and J 11 bases; nucleotides not matched to a gene: 6. Germline V gene sequence: CDR1 SNHLY, CDR2 FYNNEI. The CDR3 is 14 amino acids. This CDR3 is CASSEATWTGGYTF. As DNA, the CDR3 is TGTGCCAGCAGTGAAGCGACCTGGACAGGGGGTTACACCTTC.

The chain links TRBV29-1 to TRBJ1-2; tentative D call: TRBD1 (5 bases). This CDR3 has 14 amino acids. Germline V lookup: CDR1 SQVTM, CDR2 ANQGSEA. V was shortened by 3 bases and J by 4 bases, with 15 bases between the two germline ends. The CDR3 reads CSVDSQGIGYGYTF. The CDR3 coding sequence is TGCAGCGTTGATAGCCAGGGAATTGGCTATGGCTACACCTTC.